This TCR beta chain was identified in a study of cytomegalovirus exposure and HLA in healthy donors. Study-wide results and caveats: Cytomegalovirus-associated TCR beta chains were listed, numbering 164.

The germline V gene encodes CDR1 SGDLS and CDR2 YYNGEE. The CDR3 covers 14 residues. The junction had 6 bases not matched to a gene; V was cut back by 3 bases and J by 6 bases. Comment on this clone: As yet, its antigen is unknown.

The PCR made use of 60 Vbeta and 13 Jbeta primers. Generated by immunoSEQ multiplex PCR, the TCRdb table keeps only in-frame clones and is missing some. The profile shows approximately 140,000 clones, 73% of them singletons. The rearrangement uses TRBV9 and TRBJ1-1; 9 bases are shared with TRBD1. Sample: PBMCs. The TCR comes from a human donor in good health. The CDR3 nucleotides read TGTGCCAGCAGCGAACCGGGACAGGGCTCTGAAGCTTTCTTT. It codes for CASSEPGQGSEAFF. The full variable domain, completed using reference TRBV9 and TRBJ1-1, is DSGVTQTPKHLITATGQRVTLRCSPRSGDLSVYWYQQSLDQGLQFLIQYYNGEERAKGNILERFSAQQFPDLHSELNLSSLELGDSALYFCASSEPGQGSEAFFGQGTRLTVV.